The 6 T cell receptor beta chains below come from one sample, sequenced in a study of cytomegalovirus exposure and HLA in healthy donors. The PCR contained 60 Vbeta and 13 Jbeta primers. Assay used: immunoSEQ multiplex PCR; TCRdb lists only in-frame clones, some missing. In the table there are approximately 130,000 clones, more than 80% of which are singletons. Sequencing input: PBMCs. These receptors all come from a woman aged 25-40 years in good health and CMV-seropositive.

Notes on this clone: The same CDR3 is also encoded by other DNA sequences in this sample. The genes are TRBV29-1 and TRBJ1-2; D possibly corresponds to TRBD1 (5 bases). Germline loops: CDR1 SQVTM, CDR2 ANQGSEA. V shed 5 bases and J shed 2 bases, with 6 bases lying between them. The CDR3 is made up of 11 amino acids. This CDR3 reads CSVPGNYGYTF. In DNA form, the CDR3 reads TGCAGCGTTCCAGGGAACTATGGCTACACCTTC.

On this clone: Distinct nucleotide sequences in the sample also encode this CDR3. The chain joins TRBV5-1 to TRBJ2-5; no clear D. Germline V gene lookup returns CDR1 SGHRS and CDR2 YFSETQ. Trimming removed 0 bases at V and 5 bases at J, with 5 bases between. CDR3 length: 12 residues. The CDR3 here is CASSLAGETQYF. In DNA form, the CDR3 reads TGCGCCAGCAGCTTGGCCGGTGAGACCCAGTACTTC.

The DNA of the CDR3 is TGTGCCCTCAACGACCAGGCCCGAGAGACCCAGTACTTC. Its translation: CALNDQARETQYF. This chain links TRBV2 with TRBJ2-5, with D hard to call. The CDR3 is 13 residues long. V lost 11 bases and J lost 4, with 17 bases in between. Germline V gene data show CDR1 as SNHLY and CDR2 as FYNNEI.

This sequence joins TRBV29-1 and TRBJ2-1, with 7 bases lining up with TRBD2. CDR1 and CDR2 (germline): SQVTM, ANQGSEA. This CDR3 comprises 13 residues. The ends lost 1 base at V and 6 bases at J; junction bases unmatched: 3. CDR3 sequence: CSVEGPGGNEQFF. CDR3 DNA: TGCAGCGTTGAAGGGCCGGGAGGCAATGAGCAGTTCTTC.

The genes are TRBV6-1 and TRBJ1-2, with a weak D call TRBD1 (6 bases). Germline CDR1 and CDR2: MNHNS and SASEGT. The CDR3 runs to 13 residues. V was trimmed by 2 bases and J by 5 bases, leaving 9 bases between them. CDR3 amino acids: CASSEQGTYGYTF. In nucleotides, the CDR3 is TGTGCCAGCAGTGAACAGGGGACGTATGGCTACACCTTC.

The V gene is TRBV2, the J gene TRBJ2-5; D not certain. The V end was cut by 6 bases, the J end by 5 bases, with 10 bases between. The CDR3 totals 12 residues. CDR1 is SNHLY, CDR2 FYNNEI, per germline. The CDR3 spells CASRLLDETQYF. The CDR3 nucleotides read TGTGCCAGCAGACTGCTAGACGAGACCCAGTACTTC.